Shown below are 24 T cell receptor beta chains from a single sample sequenced in a study of T cell responses to AZD1222 COVID-19 vaccine (dated by TCRdb to the early 2020s). Library generation was performed with the immunoSEQ multiplex PCR assay. Here the immuneACCESS table is served through TCRdb, limited to in-frame sequences with V and J called. Missing clones are a known gap in these copies; in checked studies unresolved V genes cover under half, and the rest lacks a known reason. This sample lists roughly 120,000 clones; about 90% were detected once. Jointly, the top ten make up around 7.5% of the sample. Explained via the paper, the time point label denotes: baseline before first vaccination. The source was peripheral blood, collected on day 0 of AZD1222 vaccination. These receptors all come from an adult in good health.

This sequence joins TRBV6-5 and TRBJ1-4; tentative D call: TRBD1 (5 bases). CDR3 length equals 15 residues. Germline CDR1 and CDR2: MNHEY and SVGAGI. The V end lost 5 bases, the J end lost 3 bases, and 13 bases lay between the germline ends. CDR3 sequence (DNA): TGTGCCAGCAGTACCCGGGGACTGCCTAATGAAAAACTGTTTTTT. Translated: CASSTRGLPNEKLFF.

The V and J genes are TRBV19 and TRBJ1-5; D perhaps matches TRBD1 (5 bases). With 8 bases removed from V and 4 bases from J, the gap between germline ends came to 12 bases. The CDR3 runs to 13 residues. Germline V gene sequence: CDR1 LNHDA, CDR2 SQIVND (reference sequence). This CDR3 reads CASGQYANQPQHF. In DNA form, the CDR3 reads TGTGCCAGTGGACAATATGCGAATCAGCCCCAGCATTTT. Based on the CDR3 plus reference TRBV19 and TRBJ1-5, the full variable domain is DGGITQSPKYLFRKEGQNVTLSCEQNLNHDAMYWYRQDPGQGLRLIYYSQIVNDFQKGDIAEGYSVSREKKESFPLTVTSAQKNPTAFYLCASGQYANQPQHFGDGTRLSIL.

This clone was detected only once. The V gene is TRBV29-1, the J gene TRBJ2-5; the match to TRBD2 covers 11 bases. The V and J ends lost 2 bases and 4 bases, in that order; junction bases with no gene match: 12. The CDR3 length is 17 residues. Germline CDR1 is SQVTM and CDR2 is ANQGSEA. For the CDR3, the DNA is TGCAGCGTTGAACTTCCGATAGCGGGGGGGCCGAGAGAGACCCAGTACTTC. Amino acids: CSVELPIAGGPRETQYF.

The chain joins TRBV6-5 to TRBJ1-3, with D tentatively TRBD1 (6 bases). V was cut by 7 bases and J by 2 bases, with 15 bases left in between. Germline CDR1 reads MNHEY; CDR2 reads SVGAGI. CDR3 length: 15 amino acids. DNA for the CDR3: TGTGCCAGCAAACCGACACAGGGCGCTGGAAACACCATATATTTT. This encodes CASKPTQGAGNTIYF.

This clone was detected only once. In DNA form, the CDR3 reads TGTGCCAGCGCTACAGAGGGGAATCAGCCCCAGCATTTT. It encodes CASATEGNQPQHF. The chain recombines TRBV6-5 with TRBJ1-5, with D maybe TRBD1 (5 bases). Per the germline V gene, CDR1 is MNHEY and CDR2 is SVGAGI. Trimming shortened V by 8 bases and J by 4 bases, and 12 bases separated the two germline ends. This CDR3 comprises 13 residues.

J is TRBJ2-1 and V is TRBV28; tentative D call: TRBD1 (6 bases). The germline V gene encodes CDR1 MDHEN and CDR2 SYDVKM. This CDR3 is 14 amino acids long. The ends were cut back, 6 bases at V and 10 bases at J, with 19 bases in the middle. The CDR3: CASSREPGHMEQFF. CDR3 nucleotides: TGTGCCAGCAGCCGAGAGCCGGGACACATGGAGCAGTTCTTC.

The chain recombines TRBV6-5 with TRBJ2-7, with TRBD2 matching over 9 bases. The germline V gene has CDR1 MNHEY and CDR2 SVGAGI. V trimming: 2 bases; J trimming: 5 bases; junction bases outside the gene matches: 4. The CDR3 is 14 amino acids. This chain's CDR3 is CASSYGGRVHEQYF. CDR3 DNA: TGTGCCAGCAGTTACGGCGGGAGGGTCCACGAGCAGTACTTC.

V gene TRBV28 combines with J gene TRBJ1-5; D unresolved. The V gene's germline CDR1 is MDHEN and CDR2 SYDVKM. V was shortened by 4 bases and J by 0 bases, with 10 bases between the two germline ends. The CDR3 is 15 amino acids. CDR3 protein: CASSWQYYSNQPQHF. The CDR3 DNA is TGTGCCAGCAGTTGGCAGTATTATAGCAATCAGCCCCAGCATTTT.

The chain couples TRBV28 to TRBJ1-6, with D perhaps TRBD1 (6 bases). V was pared by 5 bases and J by 8 bases, with 19 bases between. From germline, CDR1 is MDHEN and CDR2 SYDVKM. The CDR3 covers 16 residues. The CDR3 nucleotides read TGTGCCAGCAGTCTCCCCCAGGGGACCCTTGATTCACCCCTCCACTTT. It is translated as CASSLPQGTLDSPLHF.

The chain couples TRBV25-1 to TRBJ1-6; tentatively, D is TRBD1 (5 bases). Trimming cost V 0 bases and J 6 bases, with 15 bases left between them. The CDR3 length is 17 residues. CDR1 and CDR2 from the germline V gene are MGHDK and SYGVNS. In DNA form, the CDR3 reads TGTGCCAGCAGTGAATATTCCAGGACACCAACTAATTCACCCCTCCACTTT. It yields the protein CASSEYSRTPTNSPLHF.

The chain recombines TRBV7-8 with TRBJ2-1; unclear D gene. CDR1 and CDR2 (germline): SGHVS, FQNEAQ. The CDR3 loop spans 15 amino acids. V was clipped by 5 bases and J by 5 bases, with 16 bases between them. The CDR3 bases are TGTGCCAGCAGCCGTCCGTGGAGAGGAGACAATGAGCAGTTCTTC. It is translated as CASSRPWRGDNEQFF.

J is TRBJ1-5 and V is TRBV5-1, with D possibly being TRBD1 (5 bases). The CDR3 covers 15 residues. The germline V gene encodes CDR1 SGHRS and CDR2 YFSETQ. Trimming left V 0 bases short and J 3 bases short, with 10 bases between. Here the CDR3 DNA reads TGCGCCAGCAGCTTGGAGGGGTCTGCCAATCAGCCCCAGCATTTT. Its translation is CASSLEGSANQPQHF.

This rearrangement joins TRBV5-4 to TRBJ1-2, with 8 positions matching TRBD1. Germline lookup yields CDR1 SGHNT and CDR2 YYREEE (reference sequence). The CDR3 sequence is 14 residues long. After removal of 4 bases from V and 3 bases from J, the junction contained 5 bases not matched to a gene. CDR3 DNA: TGTGCCAGCAGCAACGGACAGGGTGACTATGGCTACACCTTC. Residues: CASSNGQGDYGYTF.

The V call is TRBV11-2, the J call TRBJ2-1; D could derive from TRBD1 or TRBD2 (5 bases each). The germline CDR1 and CDR2 sequences are SGHAT and FQNNGV. V lost 5 bases and J 0 bases, leaving 14 bases between the germline ends. CDR3 length: 16 residues. The CDR3 protein is CASSLRGGSSYNEQFF. The CDR3 nucleotides read TGTGCCAGCAGCCTTAGGGGTGGGAGCTCCTACAATGAGCAGTTCTTC.

This chain links TRBV6-1 with TRBJ2-5; D is ambiguous. V was cut by 6 bases and J by 1 base, with 9 bases left in between. CDR1 and CDR2 from the germline V gene are MNHNS and SASEGT. The CDR3 consists of 13 residues. The CDR3 sequence: CASRRPVQETQYF. CDR3 bases: TGTGCCAGCAGACGACCCGTCCAAGAGACCCAGTACTTC.

The chain is built from TRBV28 and TRBJ1-2; D is uncertain. The V and J ends lost 5 bases and 2 bases respectively, with 6 bases between them. The CDR3 runs 12 residues. The germline V gene has CDR1 MDHEN and CDR2 SYDVKM. The CDR3 region has the DNA TGTGCCAGCAGTCCGGACAACTATGGCTACACCTTC. Amino acid sequence: CASSPDNYGYTF.

This chain links TRBV19 with TRBJ1-1; D unclear. This CDR3 is 13 amino acids long. Trimming took off 1 base at V and 0 bases at J, with 3 bases between the two ends. Germline values: CDR1 LNHDA, CDR2 SQIVND (reference sequence). The CDR3 coding sequence is TGTGCCAGTAGTATAGGGGTGAACACTGAAGCTTTCTTT. As protein: CASSIGVNTEAFF.

CDR3 in DNA: TGTGCCAGCAGTCCAGGGGACAGGGGGAACGAGCAGTACTTC. This codes for CASSPGDRGNEQYF. The chain joins TRBV28 to TRBJ2-7, with 11 bases identical to TRBD1. V was pared by 5 bases and J by 5 bases, with 5 bases of the junction left unmatched. Germline values: CDR1 MDHEN, CDR2 SYDVKM. CDR3 length: 14 residues.

The chain couples TRBV15 to TRBJ1-2; no clear D. Looked up from germline, CDR1 is LNHNV and CDR2 is YYDKDF (reference sequence). The CDR3 totals 12 residues. Trimming stripped 1 base from V and 8 bases from J, with 8 bases between. CDR3 in DNA: TGTGCCACCAGCAGAGGGGGAAAGGGCTACACCTTC. Protein: CATSRGGKGYTF.

V is TRBV5-4 and J is TRBJ1-2; no clear D. With 7 bases removed from V and 0 bases from J, the gap between germline ends came to 16 bases. Germline lookup yields CDR1 SGHNT and CDR2 YYREEE (reference sequence). There are 15 residues in the CDR3. CDR3 nucleotides: TGTGCCAGCGCTAATAACCGGTTCCCTAACTATGGCTACACCTTC. This codes for CASANNRFPNYGYTF.

The CDR3, as DNA: TGTGCCAGCAGCCCTAGGGGCGTCGTGGGGAGCAATCAGCCCCAGCATTTT. It translates to CASSPRGVVGSNQPQHF. The chain has TRBV7-2 and TRBJ1-5; D perhaps matches TRBD1 (5 bases). V lost 5 bases, J lost 1 base, and 18 bases lay in between. The CDR3 is 17 residues long. CDR1 and CDR2 (germline): SGHTA, FQGNSA.

This chain connects TRBV7-9 to TRBJ2-7; 8 bases line up with TRBD1. The CDR3 has 14 amino acids. Trimming removed 5 bases from V and 5 bases from J; junction bases left unmatched: 8. Germline CDR1 SEHNR, CDR2 FQNEAQ (reference sequence). This CDR3 is CASSPGTGFHEQYF. The CDR3 region has the DNA TGTGCCAGCAGCCCGGGGACAGGCTTCCACGAGCAGTACTTC.

The J gene is TRBJ1-6, the V gene TRBV30; D is uncertain. Trimming removed 0 bases at V and 3 bases at J, with 21 bases between. CDR3 length equals 19 residues. Germline CDR1 and CDR2: GTSNPN and SVGIG (reference sequence). The CDR3 nucleotides are TGTGCCTGGAGTGTAATACATCACCAGTCCACCTACTATAATTCACCCCTCCACTTT. Amino acid sequence: CAWSVIHHQSTYYNSPLHF.

The chain uses TRBV7-2 and TRBJ1-4, with D hard to call. CDR3 size: 12 residues. Trimming shortened V by 3 bases and J by 8 bases, and 7 bases separated the two germline ends. Per the germline V gene, CDR1 is SGHTA and CDR2 is FQGNSA. The chain's CDR3 is CASSFLGEKLFF. In DNA, the CDR3 is TGTGCCAGCAGCTTCCTTGGGGAAAAACTGTTTTTT.